This T cell receptor beta chain was retrieved from a study of cytomegalovirus exposure and HLA in healthy donors. Trimming cost V 1 base and J 1 base; bases outside gene matches: 3. Germline V gene sequence: CDR1 SGHRS, CDR2 YFSETQ. CDR3 length: 15 amino acids. As for the donors, each was a healthy bone marrow donor. Primers for the PCR totalled 60 Vbeta and 13 Jbeta. Assay used: immunoSEQ multiplex PCR; TCRdb lists only in-frame clones, some missing. The table lists about 150,000 clones, about 74% of them singletons. The receptor comes from a woman aged 40 to 55 in good health and CMV-seronegative. Sequenced input: PBMCs. The chain couples TRBV5-1 to TRBJ2-3, with 7 bases matching TRBD2. CDR3 protein: CASSLRLAGTDTQYF. CDR3 bases: TGCGCCAGCAGCTTGCGTCTAGCGGGCACAGATACGCAGTATTTT.